The source of this T cell receptor (beta chain) is a study of tumor-infiltrating lymphocytes in primary liver carcinoma. Total RNA amounting to roughly 450 ng was the source from which TCR beta cDNA was made with a constant-region primer. Investigators got TCR beta libraries out of three nested multiplex PCR rounds, done with slightly modified ARM-PCR. Via MiXCR, TCRdb re-called the multiplex PCR reads, giving one row per CDR3 protein. The data hold 320,000 or so distinct CDR3 sequences, with more than 55% observed a single time. Researchers drew blood RNA from unsorted whole blood and extracted germline DNA as well. The sequenced sample was peripheral blood. The clonotype was recovered from a middle-aged man with primary liver carcinoma and hepatitis B virus infection.

Here the CDR3 DNA reads TGTGCCAGCAGCCAAGATGACAGGGGGGGCAAAAACATTCAGTACTTC. Its translation is CASSQDDRGGKNIQYF. This chain uses TRBV4-2 with TRBJ2-4; 9 bases map to TRBD1. The CDR3 has 16 amino acids. Germline lookup yields CDR1 LGHNA and CDR2 YNFKEQ. J was trimmed by 3 bases and V by 0 bases; bases with no gene match: 3.